The clone carrying this T cell receptor beta chain was counted many times. Its cognate antigen is unknown. These data are taken from a study of read filtering for tumor transcriptome and immune sequencing. In the study overall: Whole-transcriptome libraries were prepared after DNase treatment. Study-level results: IR-seq and RNA-seq agreed better without single-read clonotypes. IR-seq captured clonotypes deeper and more reliably than RNA-seq.

This library used 300 to 450 ng RNA and molecular barcoded adaptors spanning alpha/delta and beta/gamma chains. TCRdb ran MiXCR on the reads and lists one entry per CDR3 protein. The sample carries some 130,000 distinct CDR3 sequences, 10% to 15% recorded once. The CDR3 spans 16 residues. Germline loops: CDR1 ENHRY, CDR2 SYGVKD. J was trimmed by 1 base and V by 3 bases; bases with no gene match: 7. This chain connects TRBV10-3 to TRBJ2-3, with TRBD2 identical over 7 bases. Material for sequencing was a population of CD138-negative cells sorted from bone marrow. The clonotype originates from a donor aged 40 or older with multiple myeloma. This chain's CDR3 is CAISDLTSVGTDTQYF. CDR3 bases: TGTGCCATCAGTGATCTCACTAGCGTGGGCACAGATACGCAGTATTTT.